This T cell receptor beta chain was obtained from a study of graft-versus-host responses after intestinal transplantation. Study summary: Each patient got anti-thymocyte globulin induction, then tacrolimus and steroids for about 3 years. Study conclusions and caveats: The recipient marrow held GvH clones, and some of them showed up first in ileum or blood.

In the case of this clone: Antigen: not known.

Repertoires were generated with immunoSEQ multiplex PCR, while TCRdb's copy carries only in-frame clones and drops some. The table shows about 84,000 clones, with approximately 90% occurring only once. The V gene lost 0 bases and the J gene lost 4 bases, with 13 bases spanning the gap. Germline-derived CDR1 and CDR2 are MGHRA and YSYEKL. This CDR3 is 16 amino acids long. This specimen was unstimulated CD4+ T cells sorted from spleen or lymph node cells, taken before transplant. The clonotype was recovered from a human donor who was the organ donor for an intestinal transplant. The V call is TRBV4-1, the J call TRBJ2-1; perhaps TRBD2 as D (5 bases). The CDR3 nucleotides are TGCGCCAGCAGCCAAGAGAGGCGGGTAAGATACAATGAGCAGTTCTTC. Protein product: CASSQERRVRYNEQFF.